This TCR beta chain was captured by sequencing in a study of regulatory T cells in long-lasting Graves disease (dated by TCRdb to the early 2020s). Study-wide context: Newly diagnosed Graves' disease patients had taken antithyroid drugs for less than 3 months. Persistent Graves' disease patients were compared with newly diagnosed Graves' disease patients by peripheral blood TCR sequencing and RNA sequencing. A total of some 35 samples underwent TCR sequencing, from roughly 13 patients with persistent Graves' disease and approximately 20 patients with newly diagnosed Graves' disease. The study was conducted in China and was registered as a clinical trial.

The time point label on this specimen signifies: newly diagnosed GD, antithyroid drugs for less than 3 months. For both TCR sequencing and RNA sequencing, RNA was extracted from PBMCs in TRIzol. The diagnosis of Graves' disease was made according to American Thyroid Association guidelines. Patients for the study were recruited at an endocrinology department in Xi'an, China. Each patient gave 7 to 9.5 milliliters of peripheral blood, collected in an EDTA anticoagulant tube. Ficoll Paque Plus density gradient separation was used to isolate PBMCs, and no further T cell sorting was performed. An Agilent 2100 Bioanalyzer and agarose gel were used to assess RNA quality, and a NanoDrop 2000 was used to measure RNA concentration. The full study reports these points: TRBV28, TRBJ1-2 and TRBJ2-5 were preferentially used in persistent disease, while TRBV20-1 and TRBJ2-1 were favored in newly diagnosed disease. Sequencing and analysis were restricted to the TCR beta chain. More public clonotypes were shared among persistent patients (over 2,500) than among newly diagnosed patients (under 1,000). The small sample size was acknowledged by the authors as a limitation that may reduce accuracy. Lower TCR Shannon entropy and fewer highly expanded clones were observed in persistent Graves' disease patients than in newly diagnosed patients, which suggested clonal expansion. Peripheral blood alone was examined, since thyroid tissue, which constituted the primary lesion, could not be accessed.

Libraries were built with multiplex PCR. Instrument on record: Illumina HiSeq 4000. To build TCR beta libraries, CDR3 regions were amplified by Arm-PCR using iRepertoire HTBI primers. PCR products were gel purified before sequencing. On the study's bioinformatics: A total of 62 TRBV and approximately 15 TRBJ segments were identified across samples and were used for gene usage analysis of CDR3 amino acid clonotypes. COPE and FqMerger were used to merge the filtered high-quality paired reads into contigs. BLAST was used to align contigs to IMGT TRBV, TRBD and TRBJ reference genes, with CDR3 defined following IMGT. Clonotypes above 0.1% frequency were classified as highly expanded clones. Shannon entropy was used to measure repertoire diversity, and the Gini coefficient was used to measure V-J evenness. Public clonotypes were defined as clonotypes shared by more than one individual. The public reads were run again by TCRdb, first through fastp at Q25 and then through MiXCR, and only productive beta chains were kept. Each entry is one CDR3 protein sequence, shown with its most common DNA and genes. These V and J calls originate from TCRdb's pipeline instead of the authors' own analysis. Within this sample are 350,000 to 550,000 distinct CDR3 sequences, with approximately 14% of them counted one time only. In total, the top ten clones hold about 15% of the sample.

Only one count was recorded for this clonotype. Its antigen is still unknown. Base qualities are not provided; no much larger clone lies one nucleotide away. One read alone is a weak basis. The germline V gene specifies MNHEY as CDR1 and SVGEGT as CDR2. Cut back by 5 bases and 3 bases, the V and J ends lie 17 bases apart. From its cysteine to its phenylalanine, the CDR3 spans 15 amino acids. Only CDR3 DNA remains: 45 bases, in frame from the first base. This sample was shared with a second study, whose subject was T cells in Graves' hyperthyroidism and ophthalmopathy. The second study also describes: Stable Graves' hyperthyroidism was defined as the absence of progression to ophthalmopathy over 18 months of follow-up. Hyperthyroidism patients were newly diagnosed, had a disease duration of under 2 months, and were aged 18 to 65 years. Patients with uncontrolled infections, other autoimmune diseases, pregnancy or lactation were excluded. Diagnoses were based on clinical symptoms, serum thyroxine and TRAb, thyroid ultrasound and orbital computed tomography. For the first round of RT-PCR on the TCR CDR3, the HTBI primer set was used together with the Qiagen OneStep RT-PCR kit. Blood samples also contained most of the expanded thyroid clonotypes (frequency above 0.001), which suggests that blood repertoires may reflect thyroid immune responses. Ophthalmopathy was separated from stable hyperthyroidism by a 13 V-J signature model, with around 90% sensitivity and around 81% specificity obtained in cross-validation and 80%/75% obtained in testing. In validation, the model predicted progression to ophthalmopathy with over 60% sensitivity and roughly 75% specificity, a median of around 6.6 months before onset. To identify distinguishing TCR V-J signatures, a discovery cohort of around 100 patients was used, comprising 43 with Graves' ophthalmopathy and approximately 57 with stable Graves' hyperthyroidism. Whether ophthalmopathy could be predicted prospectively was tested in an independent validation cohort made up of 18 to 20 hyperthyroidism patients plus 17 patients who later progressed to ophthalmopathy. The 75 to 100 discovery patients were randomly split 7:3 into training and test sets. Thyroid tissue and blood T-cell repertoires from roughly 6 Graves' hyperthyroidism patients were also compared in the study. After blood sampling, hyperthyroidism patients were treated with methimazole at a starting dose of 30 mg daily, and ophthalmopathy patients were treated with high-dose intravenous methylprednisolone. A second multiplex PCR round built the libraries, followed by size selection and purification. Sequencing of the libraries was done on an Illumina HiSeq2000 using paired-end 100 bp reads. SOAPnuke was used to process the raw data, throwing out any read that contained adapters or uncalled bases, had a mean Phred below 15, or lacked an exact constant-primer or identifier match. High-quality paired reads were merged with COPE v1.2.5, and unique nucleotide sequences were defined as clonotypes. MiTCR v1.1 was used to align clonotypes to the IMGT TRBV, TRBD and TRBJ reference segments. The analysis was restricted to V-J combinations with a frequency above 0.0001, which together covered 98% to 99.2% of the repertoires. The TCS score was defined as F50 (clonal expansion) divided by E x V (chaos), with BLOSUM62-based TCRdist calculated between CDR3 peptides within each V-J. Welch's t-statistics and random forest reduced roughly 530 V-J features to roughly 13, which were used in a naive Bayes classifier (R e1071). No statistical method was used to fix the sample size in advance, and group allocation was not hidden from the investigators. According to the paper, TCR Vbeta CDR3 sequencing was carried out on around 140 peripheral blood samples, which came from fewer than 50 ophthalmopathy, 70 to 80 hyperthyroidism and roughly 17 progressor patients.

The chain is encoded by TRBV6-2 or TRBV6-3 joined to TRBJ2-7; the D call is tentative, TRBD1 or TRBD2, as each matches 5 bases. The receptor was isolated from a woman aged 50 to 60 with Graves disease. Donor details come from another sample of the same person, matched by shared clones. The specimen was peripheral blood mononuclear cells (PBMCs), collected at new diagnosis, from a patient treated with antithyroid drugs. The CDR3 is CASSEMGTVGYEQYF. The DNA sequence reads TGTGCCAGCAGTGAAATGGGGACGGTGGGCTACGAGCAGTACTTC.